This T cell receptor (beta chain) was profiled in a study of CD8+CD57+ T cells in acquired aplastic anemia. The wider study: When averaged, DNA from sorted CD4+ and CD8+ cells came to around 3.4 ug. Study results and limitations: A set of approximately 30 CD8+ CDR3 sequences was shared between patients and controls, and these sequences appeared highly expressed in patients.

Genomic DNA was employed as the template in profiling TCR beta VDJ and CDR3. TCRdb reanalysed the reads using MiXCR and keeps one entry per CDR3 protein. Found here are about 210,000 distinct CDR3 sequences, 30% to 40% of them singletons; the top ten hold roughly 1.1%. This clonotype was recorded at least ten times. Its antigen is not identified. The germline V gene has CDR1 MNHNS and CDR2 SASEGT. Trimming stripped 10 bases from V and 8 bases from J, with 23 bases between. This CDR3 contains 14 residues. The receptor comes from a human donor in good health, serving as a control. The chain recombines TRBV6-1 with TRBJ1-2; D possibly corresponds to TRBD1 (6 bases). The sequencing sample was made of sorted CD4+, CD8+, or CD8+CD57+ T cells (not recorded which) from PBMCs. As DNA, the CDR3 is TGTGCCATCGGGGCAGGGGACGGCATAGGGGGCTACACCTTC. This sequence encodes CAIGAGDGIGGYTF.